The clone carrying this T cell receptor (beta chain) was seen a single time. Its antigen is currently unknown. Treatment locations for all participants with HIV were in the United States. V gave up 7 bases and J gave up 3 bases; unmatched junction bases: 6. The CDR3 spans 13 residues. Per germline, CDR1 SQVTM and CDR2 ANQGSEA. Survey-level immunoSEQ v3.0 assays were run. What sequencing targeted per sample was about 35,000-55,000 T-cell genomes. Profiling relied on immunoSEQ multiplex PCR, and the TCRdb table lists in-frame clones only, not all of them. The data hold 30,000 to 40,000 clones, with about 83% observed a single time. The sample is drawn from a study of long-term antiretroviral therapy in people with HIV. The study's findings and limits: Increased diversity was seen after ART, yet it remained lower than in transplant donor controls. Researchers lacked any data on ART adherence, viral resistance or therapy changes.

This chain joins TRBV29-1 and TRBJ1-2; 9 bases are shared with TRBD1. Specimen: unsorted PBMCs, collected 0.4 years before starting antiretroviral therapy. The clonotype originates from a man between 18 and 29 years old with HIV. CDR3 sequence: CSATGGRDYGYTF. The CDR3 DNA is TGCAGCGCTACAGGGGGCAGGGACTATGGCTACACCTTC.